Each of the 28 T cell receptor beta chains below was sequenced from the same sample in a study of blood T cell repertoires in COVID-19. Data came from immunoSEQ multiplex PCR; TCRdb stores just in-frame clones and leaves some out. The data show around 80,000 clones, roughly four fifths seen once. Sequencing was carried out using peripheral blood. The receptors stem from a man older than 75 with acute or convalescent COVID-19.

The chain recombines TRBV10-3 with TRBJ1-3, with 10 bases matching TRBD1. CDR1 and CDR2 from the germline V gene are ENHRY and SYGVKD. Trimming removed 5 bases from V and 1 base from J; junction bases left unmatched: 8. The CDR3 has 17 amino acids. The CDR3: CAISSEGTGVSGNTIYF. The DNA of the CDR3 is TGTGCCATCAGTAGTGAAGGGACAGGGGTATCTGGAAACACCATATATTTT.

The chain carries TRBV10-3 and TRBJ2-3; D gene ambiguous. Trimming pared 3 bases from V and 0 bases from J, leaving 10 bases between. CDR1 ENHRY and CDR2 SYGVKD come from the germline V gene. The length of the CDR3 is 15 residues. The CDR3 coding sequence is TGTGCCATCAGTGAAGGCACTATGAGCACAGATACGCAGTATTTT. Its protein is CAISEGTMSTDTQYF.

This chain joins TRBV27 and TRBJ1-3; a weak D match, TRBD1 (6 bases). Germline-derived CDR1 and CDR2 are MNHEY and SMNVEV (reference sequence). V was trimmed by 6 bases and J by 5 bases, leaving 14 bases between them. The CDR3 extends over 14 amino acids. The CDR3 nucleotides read TGTGCCAGCAGCCGTACAGGGTCCCGAAACACCATATATTTT. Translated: CASSRTGSRNTIYF.

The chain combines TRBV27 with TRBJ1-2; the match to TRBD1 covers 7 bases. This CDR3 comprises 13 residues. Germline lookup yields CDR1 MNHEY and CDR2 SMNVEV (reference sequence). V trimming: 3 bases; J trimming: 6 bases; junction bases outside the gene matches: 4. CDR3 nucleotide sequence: TGTGCCAGCAGTTTCCGACAGGGTCATGGCTACACCTTC. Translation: CASSFRQGHGYTF.

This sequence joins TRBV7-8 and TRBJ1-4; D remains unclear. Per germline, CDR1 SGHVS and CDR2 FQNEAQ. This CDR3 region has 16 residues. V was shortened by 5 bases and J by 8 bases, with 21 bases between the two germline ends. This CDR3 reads CASSGGRPTSPEKLFF. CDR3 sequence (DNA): TGTGCCAGCAGCGGCGGGAGACCGACGTCGCCCGAAAAACTGTTTTTT.

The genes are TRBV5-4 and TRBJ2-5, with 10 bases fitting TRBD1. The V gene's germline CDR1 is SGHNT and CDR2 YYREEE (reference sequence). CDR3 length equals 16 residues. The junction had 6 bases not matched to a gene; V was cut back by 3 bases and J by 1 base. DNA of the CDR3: TGTGCCAGCAGCTCTTCGACAGGGGGCGGCCAAGAGACCCAGTACTTC. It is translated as CASSSSTGGGQETQYF.

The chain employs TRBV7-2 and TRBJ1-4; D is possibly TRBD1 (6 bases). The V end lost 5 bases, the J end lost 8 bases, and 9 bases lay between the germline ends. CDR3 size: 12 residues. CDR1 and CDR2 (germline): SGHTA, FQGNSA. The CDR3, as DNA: TGTGCCAGCAGCGCCACAGGGGAAAAACTGTTTTTT. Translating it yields CASSATGEKLFF.

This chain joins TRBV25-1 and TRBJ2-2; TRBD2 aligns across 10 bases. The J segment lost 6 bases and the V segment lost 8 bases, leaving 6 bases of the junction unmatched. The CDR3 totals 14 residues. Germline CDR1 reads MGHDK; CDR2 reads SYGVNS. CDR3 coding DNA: TGTGCCAGCGTTAGCGGGGGGTTCTCCGGGGAGCTGTTTTTT. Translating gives CASVSGGFSGELFF.

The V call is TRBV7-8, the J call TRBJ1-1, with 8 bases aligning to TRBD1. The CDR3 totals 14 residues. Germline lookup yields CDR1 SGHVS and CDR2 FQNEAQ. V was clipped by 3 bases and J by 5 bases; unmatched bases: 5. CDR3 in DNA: TGTGCCAGCAGCTTTGACAGGGGAGGTACTGAAGCTTTCTTT. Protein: CASSFDRGGTEAFF.

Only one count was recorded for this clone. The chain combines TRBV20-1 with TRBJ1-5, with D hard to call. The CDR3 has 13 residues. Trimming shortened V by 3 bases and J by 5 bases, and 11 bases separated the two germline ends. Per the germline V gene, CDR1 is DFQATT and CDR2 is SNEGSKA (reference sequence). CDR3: CSASGGLDQPQHF. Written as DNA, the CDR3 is TGCAGTGCTAGTGGAGGCTTGGATCAGCCCCAGCATTTT.

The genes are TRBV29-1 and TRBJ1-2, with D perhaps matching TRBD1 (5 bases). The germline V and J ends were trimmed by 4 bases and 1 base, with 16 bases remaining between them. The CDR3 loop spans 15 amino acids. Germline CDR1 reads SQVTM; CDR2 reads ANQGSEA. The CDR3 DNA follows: TGCAGCGTTGCCGTGGCAGGGACTAGTAACTATGGCTACACCTTC. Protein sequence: CSVAVAGTSNYGYTF.

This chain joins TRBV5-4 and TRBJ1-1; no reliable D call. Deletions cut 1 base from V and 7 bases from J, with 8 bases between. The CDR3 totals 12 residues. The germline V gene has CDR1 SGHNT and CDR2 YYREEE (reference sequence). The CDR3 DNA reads TGTGCCAGCAGCTTGCGAGCAAGTGAAGCTTTCTTT. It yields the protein CASSLRASEAFF. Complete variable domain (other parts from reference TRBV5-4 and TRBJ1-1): ETGVTQSPTHLIKTRGQQVTLRCSSQSGHNTVSWYQQALGQGPQFIFQYYREEENGRGNFPPRFSGLQFPNYSSELNVNALELDDSALYLCASSLRASEAFFGQGTRLTVV.

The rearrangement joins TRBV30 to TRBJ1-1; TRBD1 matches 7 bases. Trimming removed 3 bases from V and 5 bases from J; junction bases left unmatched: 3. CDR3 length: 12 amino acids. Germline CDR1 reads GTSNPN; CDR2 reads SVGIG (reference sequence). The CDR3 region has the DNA TGTGCCTGGAGACAGGGGACAACTGAAGCTTTCTTT. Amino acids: CAWRQGTTEAFF.

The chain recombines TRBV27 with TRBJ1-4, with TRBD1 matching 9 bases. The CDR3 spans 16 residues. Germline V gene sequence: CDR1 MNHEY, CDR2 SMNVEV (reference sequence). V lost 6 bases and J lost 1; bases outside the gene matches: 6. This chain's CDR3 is CASRLQGAGTNEKLFF. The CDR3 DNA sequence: TGTGCCAGCAGGTTACAGGGGGCAGGAACTAATGAAAAACTGTTTTTT.

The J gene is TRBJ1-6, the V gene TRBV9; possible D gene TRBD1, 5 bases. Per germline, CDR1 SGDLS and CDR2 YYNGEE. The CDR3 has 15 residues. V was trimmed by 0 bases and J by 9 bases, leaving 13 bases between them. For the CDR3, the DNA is TGTGCCAGCAGCGTAGTCGGGGGGGAGGCTTCACCCCTCCACTTT. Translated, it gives CASSVVGGEASPLHF. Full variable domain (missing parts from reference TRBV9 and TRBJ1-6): DSGVTQTPKHLITATGQRVTLRCSPRSGDLSVYWYQQSLDQGLQFLIQYYNGEERAKGNILERFSAQQFPDLHSELNLSSLELGDSALYFCASSVVGGEASPLHFGNGTRLTVT.

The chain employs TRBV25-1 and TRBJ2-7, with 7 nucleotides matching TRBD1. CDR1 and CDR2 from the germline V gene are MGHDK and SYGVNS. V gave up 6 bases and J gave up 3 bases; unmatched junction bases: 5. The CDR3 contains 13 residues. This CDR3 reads CASRQGQIYEQYF. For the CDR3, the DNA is TGTGCCAGCAGACAGGGACAGATCTACGAGCAGTACTTC.

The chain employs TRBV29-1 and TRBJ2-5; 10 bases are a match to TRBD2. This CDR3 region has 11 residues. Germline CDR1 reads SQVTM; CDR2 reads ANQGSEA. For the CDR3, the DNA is TGCGGTAGCGGGGGGTTGGAGACCCAGTACTTC. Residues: CGSGGLETQYF.

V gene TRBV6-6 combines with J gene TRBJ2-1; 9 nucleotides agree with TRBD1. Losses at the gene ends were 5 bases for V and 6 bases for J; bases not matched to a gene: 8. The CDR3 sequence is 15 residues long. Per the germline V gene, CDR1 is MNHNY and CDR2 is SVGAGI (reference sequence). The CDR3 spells CASSISGQGANEQFF. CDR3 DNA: TGTGCCAGCAGTATTTCGGGACAGGGAGCCAATGAGCAGTTCTTC.

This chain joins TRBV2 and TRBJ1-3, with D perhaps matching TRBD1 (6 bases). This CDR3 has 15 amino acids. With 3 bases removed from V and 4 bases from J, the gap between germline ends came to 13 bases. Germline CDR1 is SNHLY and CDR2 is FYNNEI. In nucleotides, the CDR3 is TGTGCCAGCAGTGACAGGGGAGCTTACGGAAACACCATATATTTT. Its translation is CASSDRGAYGNTIYF.

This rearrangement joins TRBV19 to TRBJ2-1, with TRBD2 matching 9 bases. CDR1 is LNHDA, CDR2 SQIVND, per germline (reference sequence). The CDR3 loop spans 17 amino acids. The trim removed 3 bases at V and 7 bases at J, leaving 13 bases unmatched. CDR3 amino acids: CASSIADLAGYNNEQFF. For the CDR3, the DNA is TGTGCCAGTAGTATCGCCGACCTAGCGGGGTACAATAATGAGCAGTTCTTC.

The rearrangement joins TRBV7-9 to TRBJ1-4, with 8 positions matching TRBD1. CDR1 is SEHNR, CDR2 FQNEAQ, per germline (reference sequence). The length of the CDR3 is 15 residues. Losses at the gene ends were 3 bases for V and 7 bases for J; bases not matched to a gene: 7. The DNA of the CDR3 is TGTGCCAGCAGCTTTGGACAGGGAGATGGTGAAAAACTGTTTTTT. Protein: CASSFGQGDGEKLFF.

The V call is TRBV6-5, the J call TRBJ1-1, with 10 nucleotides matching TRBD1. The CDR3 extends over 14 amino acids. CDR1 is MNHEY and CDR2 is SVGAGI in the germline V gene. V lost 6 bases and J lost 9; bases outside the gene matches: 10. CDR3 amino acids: CASSGTGEGLKAFF. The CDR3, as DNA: TGTGCCAGCAGCGGGACAGGGGAAGGACTGAAAGCTTTCTTT.

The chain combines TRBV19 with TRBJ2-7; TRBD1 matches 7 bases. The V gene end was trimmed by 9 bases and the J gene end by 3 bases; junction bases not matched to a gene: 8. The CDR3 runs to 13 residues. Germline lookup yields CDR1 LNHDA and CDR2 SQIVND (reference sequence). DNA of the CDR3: TGTGCCAGCGAAGACAGGGCTAGCTACGAGCAGTACTTC. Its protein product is CASEDRASYEQYF.

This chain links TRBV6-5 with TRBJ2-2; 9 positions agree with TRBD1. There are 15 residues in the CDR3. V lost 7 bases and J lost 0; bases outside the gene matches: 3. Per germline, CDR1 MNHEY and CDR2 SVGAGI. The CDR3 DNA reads TGTGCCAGCAAGAGGACAGGGGCGAACACCGGGGAGCTGTTTTTT. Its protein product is CASKRTGANTGELFF.

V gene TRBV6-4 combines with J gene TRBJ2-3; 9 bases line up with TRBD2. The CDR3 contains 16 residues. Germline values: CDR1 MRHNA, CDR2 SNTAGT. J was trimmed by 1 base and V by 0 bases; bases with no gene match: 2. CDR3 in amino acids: CASSDSASGGTDTQYF. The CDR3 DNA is TGTGCCAGCAGTGACTCGGCTAGCGGGGGCACAGATACGCAGTATTTT.

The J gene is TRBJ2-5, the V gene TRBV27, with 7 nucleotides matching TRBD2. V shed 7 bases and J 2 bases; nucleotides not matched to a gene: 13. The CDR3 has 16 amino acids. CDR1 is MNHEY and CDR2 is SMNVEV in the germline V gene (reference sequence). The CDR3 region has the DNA TGTGCCAGCACCCCGAGGGCTAGACTAGCTCAAGAGACCCAGTACTTC. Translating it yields CASTPRARLAQETQYF.

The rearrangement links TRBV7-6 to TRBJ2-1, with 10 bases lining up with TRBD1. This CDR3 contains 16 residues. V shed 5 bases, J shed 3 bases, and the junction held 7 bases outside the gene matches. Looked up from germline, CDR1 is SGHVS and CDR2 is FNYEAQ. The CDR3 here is CASSPLGQGGYNEQFF. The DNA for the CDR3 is TGTGCCAGCAGCCCCCTCGGACAGGGGGGCTACAATGAGCAGTTCTTC.

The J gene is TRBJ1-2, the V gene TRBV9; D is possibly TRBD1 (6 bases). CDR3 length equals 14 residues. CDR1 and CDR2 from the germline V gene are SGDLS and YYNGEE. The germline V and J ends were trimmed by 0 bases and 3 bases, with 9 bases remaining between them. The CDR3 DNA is TGTGCCAGCAGCGTAGTGGCAGGGGACTATGGCTACACCTTC. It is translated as CASSVVAGDYGYTF.